The next 28 T cell receptor beta chains were all read from a single sample in a study of shared clonotypes between healthy human individuals. As defined, naive CD8 cells were CD45RO-negative and positively selected for CCR7, with terminally differentiated effector memory CD45RA+ cells excluded. The method was immunoSEQ multiplex PCR; TCRdb's version includes in-frame clones alone and lacks a portion of them. This sample carries about 2.1 million clones, approximately 94% of them seen once, and the ten largest clones take about 1.5%. Sequenced material: naive CD8+ T cells from PBMCs. The receptors here all came from a young man in good health. Some clones in this sample may be carry-over from other donors' samples.

The J gene is TRBJ2-7, the V gene TRBV11-1; D uncertain. Looked up from germline, CDR1 is SGHAT and CDR2 is FQDESV (reference sequence). Trimming took off 1 base at V and 6 bases at J, with 7 bases between the two ends. The CDR3 runs to 12 residues. The CDR3 is CASSLGRGEQYF. CDR3 nucleotides: TGTGCCAGCAGCTTAGGGCGTGGCGAGCAGTACTTC. Drawing the rest from reference TRBV11-1 and TRBJ2-7, the complete variable domain is EAEVAQSPRYKITEKSQAVAFWCDPISGHATLYWYRQILGQGPELLVQFQDESVVDDSQLPKDRFSAERLKGVDSTLKIQPAELGDSAMYLCASSLGRGEQYFGPGTRLTVT.

CDR3 sequence (DNA): TGTGCCAGCACCCAATCGGGTAACTCCTACGAGCAGTACTTC. Translated, it gives CASTQSGNSYEQYF. The chain joins TRBV28 to TRBJ2-7; D gene ambiguous. The CDR3 loop spans 14 amino acids. The germline gives CDR1 MDHEN, CDR2 SYDVKM. The germline V and J ends were trimmed by 7 bases and 0 bases, with 13 bases remaining between them. The full variable domain, rest sourced from reference TRBV28 and TRBJ2-7, is DVKVTQSSRYLVKRTGEKVFLECVQDMDHENMFWYRQDPGLGLRLIYFSYDVKMKEKGDIPEGYSVSREKKERFSLILESASTNQTSMYLCASTQSGNSYEQYFGPGTRLTVT.

The V gene is TRBV4-1, the J gene TRBJ2-5; D is tentatively TRBD1 or TRBD2 (7 bases each). CDR3 length: 16 residues. V was shortened by 4 bases and J by 4 bases, with 19 bases between the two germline ends. In germline, CDR1 is MGHRA, CDR2 YSYEKL. In DNA, the CDR3 is TGCGCCAGCAGCCCTGCACAGGGAGGGGGCACAGAGACCCAGTACTTC. Translated, it gives CASSPAQGGGTETQYF.

This sequence joins TRBV7-9 and TRBJ1-2; 8 bases map to TRBD1. Germline-derived CDR1 and CDR2 are SEHNR and FQNEAQ (reference sequence). V lost 5 bases and J lost 3; bases outside the gene matches: 17. The CDR3 runs to 18 residues. The CDR3 is CASSTRQGTSARDYGYTF. DNA for the CDR3: TGTGCCAGCAGCACCCGACAGGGGACGAGCGCGAGGGACTATGGCTACACCTTC.

The CDR3 loop reads CASSLAASAYEQYF. CDR3 bases: TGTGCCAGCAGCTTAGCTGCCAGTGCCTACGAGCAGTACTTC. The chain employs TRBV11-2 and TRBJ2-7; unclear D gene. The CDR3 has 14 residues. Germline assignment: CDR1 SGHAT and CDR2 FQNNGV. Trimming stripped 1 base from V and 2 bases from J, with 9 bases between.

This chain connects TRBV12-5 to TRBJ2-3; D is uncertain. Trimming took 7 bases from V and 1 from J, leaving 12 bases between them. Germline-derived CDR1 and CDR2 are LGHNT and FRNRAP. CDR3 length: 14 residues. In DNA form, the CDR3 reads TGTGCTAGTGCGGAACGAGTTGGCACAGATACGCAGTATTTT. This codes for CASAERVGTDTQYF.

The rearrangement uses TRBV28 and TRBJ2-1; 9 nucleotides line up with TRBD2. J lost 4 bases, V lost 3 bases, and 7 bases had no gene match. There are 16 residues in the CDR3. Per the germline V gene, CDR1 is MDHEN and CDR2 is SYDVKM. This CDR3 reads CASSFLTSGKYNEQFF. CDR3 nucleotide sequence: TGTGCCAGCAGTTTCCTGACTAGCGGCAAATACAATGAGCAGTTCTTC.

The chain employs TRBV7-8 and TRBJ2-1; D call uncertain. The CDR3 sequence is 12 residues long. Trimming pared 8 bases from V and 4 bases from J, leaving 9 bases between. Germline-derived CDR1 and CDR2 are SGHVS and FQNEAQ. The CDR3 reads CASGWSYNEQFF. The CDR3 coding sequence is TGTGCCAGCGGGTGGAGTTACAATGAGCAGTTCTTC.

Concerning this clone itself: Other nucleotide sequences from this sample produce the same CDR3. The chain links TRBV9 to TRBJ2-1; weak D call: TRBD2 (6 bases). Trimming stripped 0 bases from V and 4 bases from J, with 11 bases between. The CDR3 spans 15 residues. CDR1 is SGDLS, CDR2 YYNGEE, per germline. The CDR3 coding sequence is TGTGCCAGCAGCGTAGGAACTAGCAGTTACAATGAGCAGTTCTTC. Protein sequence: CASSVGTSSYNEQFF.

The gene calls are TRBV28 and TRBJ2-1, with 7 bases matching TRBD2. The CDR3 is made up of 14 amino acids. J was trimmed by 6 bases and V by 2 bases; bases with no gene match: 4. CDR1 is MDHEN, CDR2 SYDVKM, per germline. The CDR3 is CASSLLAEPNEQFF. In DNA, the CDR3 is TGTGCCAGCAGTTTACTAGCGGAACCCAATGAGCAGTTCTTC.

A remark on this clone: In the same sample, other DNA sequences code for this CDR3. V and J are TRBV5-4 and TRBJ2-1; D gene uncertain. Trimming removed 5 bases from V and 1 base from J, with 4 bases in between. This CDR3 has 12 residues. The germline CDR1 and CDR2 sequences are SGHNT and YYREEE (reference sequence). This CDR3 is CASSFSYNEQFF. The CDR3 region has the DNA TGTGCCAGCAGTTTTTCCTACAATGAGCAGTTCTTC.

J is TRBJ2-7 and V is TRBV7-2; 9 nucleotides line up with TRBD1. The V gene end was trimmed by 3 bases and the J gene end by 2 bases; junction bases not matched to a gene: 5. Germline V gene data show CDR1 as SGHTA and CDR2 as FQGNSA. This CDR3 spans 15 amino acids. The CDR3 DNA reads as TGTGCCAGCAGCTTTCACCGGACAGGGGCCTACGAGCAGTACTTC. Translation gives CASSFHRTGAYEQYF.

The J gene is TRBJ1-2, the V gene TRBV29-1, with 7 bases lining up with TRBD1. Trimming at V came to 6 bases and at J to 8 bases, leaving 15 bases not matched to a gene. This CDR3 spans 14 amino acids. Germline assignment: CDR1 SQVTM and CDR2 ANQGSEA. The CDR3 region is CSVGPREAGGGYTF. In DNA, the CDR3 is TGCAGCGTCGGACCTAGAGAGGCAGGGGGGGGCTACACCTTC.

This clone was found a few times. This chain links TRBV19 with TRBJ2-2; D remains ambiguous. Germline V gene sequence: CDR1 LNHDA, CDR2 SQIVND (reference sequence). The CDR3 spans 15 residues. Trimming took off 0 bases at V and 1 base at J, with 6 bases between the two ends. As DNA, the CDR3 is TGTGCCAGTAGTATAGATTCCGAGAACACCGGGGAGCTGTTTTTT. Protein product: CASSIDSENTGELFF.

The CDR3 DNA is TGTGCCAGCAGCTTGAGTTGGGGTACCTATGGCTACACCTTC. Its protein is CASSLSWGTYGYTF. The rearrangement uses TRBV5-6 and TRBJ1-2; unclear D gene. The CDR3 is made up of 14 amino acids. Trimming left V 1 base short and J 4 bases short, with 11 bases between. Germline V gene sequence: CDR1 SGHDT, CDR2 YYEEEE.

V gene TRBV13 combines with J gene TRBJ2-1; 8 bases match TRBD2. Germline V gene lookup returns CDR1 PRHDT and CDR2 FYEKMQ (reference sequence). V gave up 0 bases and J gave up 8 bases; unmatched junction bases: 18. This CDR3 comprises 19 residues. CDR3 coding DNA: TGTGCCAGCAGCTTAGGCGAAGCTAGCGGGTGGTCATTACGCGATGAGCAGTTCTTC. Translation: CASSLGEASGWSLRDEQFF.

The gene calls are TRBV2 and TRBJ1-1; D remains unclear. The CDR3 spans 12 residues. Germline-derived CDR1 and CDR2 are SNHLY and FYNNEI. V lost 8 bases and J lost 3, with 10 bases in between. This CDR3 reads CASRFLDTEAFF. CDR3 sequence (DNA): TGTGCCAGCCGGTTCCTGGACACTGAAGCTTTCTTT.

CDR3 loop: CASSLGYTGYGELFF. The CDR3 nucleotides are TGTGCCAGCAGTTTAGGGTATACAGGATACGGGGAGCTGTTTTTT. V gene TRBV28 combines with J gene TRBJ2-2; D is possibly TRBD1 (5 bases). V shed 2 bases and J shed 7 bases, with 14 bases lying between them. The CDR3 runs to 15 residues. CDR1 is MDHEN and CDR2 is SYDVKM in the germline V gene.

V gene TRBV7-9 combines with J gene TRBJ2-2; D remains unclear. V was pared by 5 bases and J by 1 base, with 8 bases between. The CDR3 covers 14 residues. In germline, CDR1 is SEHNR, CDR2 FQNEAQ (reference sequence). CDR3: CASSPPMNTGELFF. DNA of the CDR3: TGTGCCAGCAGCCCACCCATGAACACCGGGGAGCTGTTTTTT.

The chain links TRBV4-2 to TRBJ2-1, with D possibly TRBD2 on 6 matching bases. Per the germline V gene, CDR1 is LGHNA and CDR2 is YNFKEQ. V was shortened by 1 base and J by 6 bases, with 22 bases between the two germline ends. The CDR3 runs to 18 residues. The CDR3 spells CASSQALASEGRSNEQFF. The CDR3 nucleotides are TGTGCCAGCAGCCAAGCCCTGGCTAGCGAGGGGAGGAGCAATGAGCAGTTCTTC.

The genes are TRBV7-3 and TRBJ2-2, with 7 bases that match TRBD1. J was trimmed by 3 bases and V by 6 bases; bases with no gene match: 4. This CDR3 has 14 amino acids. Germline V gene lookup returns CDR1 SGHTA and CDR2 FQGTGA. As DNA, the CDR3 is TGTGCCAGCAGGAGTACAGGGGACACCGGGGAGCTGTTTTTT. Translation: CASRSTGDTGELFF.

The rearrangement uses TRBV27 and TRBJ2-5, with a possible D match to TRBD2 (7 bases). V lost 6 bases and J lost 4, with 27 bases in between. The CDR3 runs 18 residues. Germline CDR1 reads MNHEY; CDR2 reads SMNVEV (reference sequence). In nucleotides, the CDR3 is TGTGCCAGCAGCTTAATAGGGACATCGGGACTACAAAGAGAGACCCAGTACTTC. Its translation is CASSLIGTSGLQRETQYF.

The CDR3 region has the DNA TGTGCCAGTAGTATACTCGGACGTTCCCGGGACACCGGGGAGCTGTTTTTT. Residues: CASSILGRSRDTGELFF. The rearrangement links TRBV19 to TRBJ2-2; D not resolved. Trimming left V 2 bases short and J 3 bases short, with 16 bases between. Looked up from germline, CDR1 is LNHDA and CDR2 is SQIVND (reference sequence). This CDR3 comprises 17 residues.

Note on this clone: Distinct nucleotide sequences in the sample also encode this CDR3. The chain has TRBV4-3 and TRBJ2-7; no clear D gene. Germline values: CDR1 LGHNA, CDR2 YSLEER. Trimming took 3 bases from V and 3 from J, leaving 9 bases between them. The length of the CDR3 is 13 residues. CDR3 amino acids: CASSQVLSYEQYF. The CDR3 DNA reads as TGCGCCAGCAGCCAGGTCCTCAGCTACGAGCAGTACTTC.

This chain joins TRBV29-1 and TRBJ1-5; D is unclear. In germline, CDR1 is SQVTM, CDR2 ANQGSEA. Deletions cut 3 bases from V and 4 bases from J, with 13 bases between. CDR3 length equals 14 residues. As DNA, the CDR3 is TGCAGCGTTGAGGGCCCCGACGGTAATCAGCCCCAGCATTTT. Protein sequence: CSVEGPDGNQPQHF.

This chain links TRBV19 with TRBJ2-2, with 9 bases lining up with TRBD1. Germline loops: CDR1 LNHDA, CDR2 SQIVND (reference sequence). After removal of 3 bases from V and 3 bases from J, the junction contained 11 bases not matched to a gene. The CDR3 is 18 residues long. The CDR3 DNA reads as TGTGCCAGTAGTATCACGGTTTACAGGGGGCTACACACCGGGGAGCTGTTTTTT. It specifies CASSITVYRGLHTGELFF.

V is TRBV6-5 and J is TRBJ1-1, with a tentative D call TRBD1 (6 bases). V dropped 0 bases and J dropped 6 bases, with 8 bases sitting between them. The CDR3 consists of 13 residues. Germline CDR1 and CDR2: MNHEY and SVGAGI. This chain's CDR3 is CASSYSQGPEAFF. In DNA form, the CDR3 reads TGTGCCAGCAGTTACTCTCAGGGGCCTGAAGCTTTCTTT.

The gene calls are TRBV28 and TRBJ2-1, with TRBD2 identical over 16 bases. Germline CDR1 reads MDHEN; CDR2 reads SYDVKM. Unmatched junction bases numbered 10, after V lost 5 bases and J lost 15 bases. The CDR3 extends over 15 amino acids. As DNA, the CDR3 is TGTGCCAGCAGTCCCACAGTGGGACTAGCGGGAGGGGGGTTCTTC. This sequence encodes CASSPTVGLAGGGFF.